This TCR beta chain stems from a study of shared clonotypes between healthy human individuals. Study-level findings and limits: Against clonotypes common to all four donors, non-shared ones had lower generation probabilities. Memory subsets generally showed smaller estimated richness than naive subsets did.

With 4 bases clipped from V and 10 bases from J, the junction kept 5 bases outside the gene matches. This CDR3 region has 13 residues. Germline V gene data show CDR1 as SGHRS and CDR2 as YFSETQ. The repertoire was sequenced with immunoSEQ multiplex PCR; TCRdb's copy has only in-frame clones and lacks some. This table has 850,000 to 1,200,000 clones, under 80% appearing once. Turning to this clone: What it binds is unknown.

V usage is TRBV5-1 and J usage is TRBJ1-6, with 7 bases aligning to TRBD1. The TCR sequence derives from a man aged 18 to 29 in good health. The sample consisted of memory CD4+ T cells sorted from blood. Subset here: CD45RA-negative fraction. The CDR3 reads CASSSTGDSPLHF. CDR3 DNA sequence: TGCGCCAGCAGCAGCACAGGGGACTCACCCCTCCACTTT.